This T cell receptor beta chain came from a study of blood T cell repertoires in COVID-19. Overall study context: COVID-19 samples collected from the United States, Italy and Spain covered acute and convalescent phases. T cells, B-cell-depleted T cells, or PBMCs provided the cDNA or gDNA that served as material.

Per the study methods: Scientists estimated how many nucleated cells there were by amplifying reference gene primers. Libraries were prepared by immunoSEQ multiplex PCR; TCRdb keeps only in-frame clonotypes and omits some of them. V and J calls and clone size are as listed in that table; D and trimming were resolved from the DNA. Of approximately 240,000 clones listed, 80% to 95% are singletons. The TCR comes from a young man with COVID-19, enrolled during active disease. The sequenced sample consisted of peripheral blood.

For the CDR3, the DNA is TGTGCCAGCATCGCGGGGGGCCCGGACACCGGGGAGCTGTTTTTT. This codes for CASIAGGPDTGELFF. The chain carries TRBV11-2 and TRBJ2-2, with TRBD2 matching over 8 bases. Germline V gene sequence: CDR1 SGHAT, CDR2 FQNNGV. V shed 7 bases, J shed 3 bases, and the junction held 7 bases outside the gene matches. This CDR3 is built from 15 residues. Full variable domain (rest looked up from reference TRBV11-2 and TRBJ2-2): EAGVAQSPRYKIIEKRQSVAFWCNPISGHATLYWYQQILGQGPKLLIQFQNNGVVDDSQLPKDRFSAERLKGVDSTLKIQPAKLEDSAVYLCASIAGGPDTGELFFGEGSRLTVL.